The T cell receptor beta chain described here comes from a study of patients and donors after allogeneic stem cell transplantation (dated by TCRdb to 2019 to 2021). The CDR3 contains 11 residues, cysteine and phenylalanine counted. The kept DNA is CDR3 alone, 33 bases in frame from the first base. Between the V and J ends, shortened by 6 bases and 5 bases respectively, the junction contains 7 bases. In the germline V gene, CDR1 corresponds to MNHEY and CDR2 to SVGAGI. The library was generated by RT-PCR. The data were produced on a NextSeq 550. TCRdb trimmed public reads at Q25 via fastp, called clones via MiXCR and kept in-frame beta chains. Each entry merges the rows of one CDR3 protein and shows their most common DNA and genes. The sample table lists 200,000 to 250,000 distinct CDR3 sequences, about 14% of them with a count of one. The ten largest clones represent under 14% of the sample. This clonotype was found a few times. Its antigen is unknown. No much larger clonotype is one base removed from it; base qualities were not supplied.

This sequence originates from a human donor who was either an allogeneic HSCT recipient or a stem cell or donor lymphocyte infusion donor (not recorded which). It is not recorded whose cells these are; they may come from a transplant donor. The V and J genes are TRBV6-5 and TRBJ2-5, with the D gene not confidently named. What was sequenced was blood, either unsorted or a sorted T cell fraction (not recorded which). The nucleotides read TGTGCCAGCAGGGGCGATGAGACCCAGTACTTC. This translates into CASRGDETQYF.